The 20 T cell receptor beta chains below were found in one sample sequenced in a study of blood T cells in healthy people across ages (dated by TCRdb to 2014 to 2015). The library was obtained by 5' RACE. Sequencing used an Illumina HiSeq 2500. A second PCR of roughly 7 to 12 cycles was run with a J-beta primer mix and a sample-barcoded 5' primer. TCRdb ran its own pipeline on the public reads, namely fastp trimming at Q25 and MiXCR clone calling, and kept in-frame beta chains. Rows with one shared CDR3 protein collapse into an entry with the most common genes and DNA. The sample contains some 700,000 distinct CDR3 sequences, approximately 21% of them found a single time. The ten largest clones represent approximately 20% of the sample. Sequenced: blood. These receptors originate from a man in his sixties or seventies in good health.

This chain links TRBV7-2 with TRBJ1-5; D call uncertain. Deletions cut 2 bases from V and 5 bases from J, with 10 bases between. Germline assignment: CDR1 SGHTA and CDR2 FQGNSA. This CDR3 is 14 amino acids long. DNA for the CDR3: TGTGCCAGCAGCTTATCCAACGGTGATCAGCCCCAGCATTTT. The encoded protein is CASSLSNGDQPQHF.

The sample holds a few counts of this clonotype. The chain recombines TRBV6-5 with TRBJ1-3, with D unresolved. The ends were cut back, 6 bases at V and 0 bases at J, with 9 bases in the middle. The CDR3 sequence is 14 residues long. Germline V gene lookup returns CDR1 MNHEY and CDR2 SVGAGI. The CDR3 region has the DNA TGTGCCAGCAGCCTCCGGTTCTCTGGAAACACCATATATTTT. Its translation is CASSLRFSGNTIYF.

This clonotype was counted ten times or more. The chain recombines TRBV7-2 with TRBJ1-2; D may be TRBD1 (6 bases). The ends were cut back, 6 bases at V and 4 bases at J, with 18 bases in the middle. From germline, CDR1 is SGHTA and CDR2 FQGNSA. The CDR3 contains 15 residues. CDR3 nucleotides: TGTGCCAGCAGTCTAGGGGGTTCGGGGGCCTATGGCTACACCTTC. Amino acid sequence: CASSLGGSGAYGYTF.

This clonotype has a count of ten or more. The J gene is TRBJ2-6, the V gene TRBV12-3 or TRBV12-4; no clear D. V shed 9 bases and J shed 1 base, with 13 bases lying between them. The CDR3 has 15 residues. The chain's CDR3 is CASEGSPSGANVLTF. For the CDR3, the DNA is TGTGCCAGTGAAGGTTCTCCTTCTGGGGCCAACGTCCTGACTTTC.

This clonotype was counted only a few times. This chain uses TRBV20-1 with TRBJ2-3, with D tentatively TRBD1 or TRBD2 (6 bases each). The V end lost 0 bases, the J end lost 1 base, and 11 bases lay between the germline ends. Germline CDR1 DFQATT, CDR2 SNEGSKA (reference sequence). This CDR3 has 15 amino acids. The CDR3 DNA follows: TGCAGTGCTAGAGATTTAAGGGGGGGCACAGATACGCAGTATTTT. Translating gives CSARDLRGGTDTQYF.

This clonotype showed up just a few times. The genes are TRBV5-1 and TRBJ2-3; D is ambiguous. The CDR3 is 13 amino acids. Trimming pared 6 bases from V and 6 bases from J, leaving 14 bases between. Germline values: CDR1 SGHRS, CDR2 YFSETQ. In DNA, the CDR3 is TGCGCCAGCAACAGAGACCGCGGCGATACGCAGTATTTT. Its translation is CASNRDRGDTQYF.

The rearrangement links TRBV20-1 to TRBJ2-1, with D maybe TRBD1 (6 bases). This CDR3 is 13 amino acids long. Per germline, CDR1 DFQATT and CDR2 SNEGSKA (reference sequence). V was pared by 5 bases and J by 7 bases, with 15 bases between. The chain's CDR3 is CSAGGRTGNEQFF. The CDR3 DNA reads TGCAGTGCTGGGGGCCGGACCGGGAATGAGCAGTTCTTC.

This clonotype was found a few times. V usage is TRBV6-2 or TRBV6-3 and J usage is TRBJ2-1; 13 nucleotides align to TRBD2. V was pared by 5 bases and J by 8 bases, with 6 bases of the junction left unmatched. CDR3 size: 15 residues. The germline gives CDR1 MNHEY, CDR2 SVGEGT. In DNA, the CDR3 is TGTGCCAGCAGTCCAGGACTAGCGGGAGATGATGAGCAGTTCTTC. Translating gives CASSPGLAGDDEQFF.

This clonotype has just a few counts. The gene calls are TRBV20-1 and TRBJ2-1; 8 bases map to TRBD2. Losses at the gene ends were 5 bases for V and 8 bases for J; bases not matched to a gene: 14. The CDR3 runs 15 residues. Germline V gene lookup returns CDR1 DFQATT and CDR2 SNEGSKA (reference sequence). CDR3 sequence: CSADPGGAKLDEQFF. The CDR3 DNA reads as TGCAGTGCTGATCCCGGGGGGGCGAAATTAGATGAGCAGTTCTTC.

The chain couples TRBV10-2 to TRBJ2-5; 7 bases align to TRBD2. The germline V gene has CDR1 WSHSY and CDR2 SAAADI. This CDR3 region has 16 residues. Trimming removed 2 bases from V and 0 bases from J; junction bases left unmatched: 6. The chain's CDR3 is CASSEMQAGYQETQYF. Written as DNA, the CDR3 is TGCGCCAGCAGTGAGATGCAAGCGGGATACCAAGAGACCCAGTACTTC.

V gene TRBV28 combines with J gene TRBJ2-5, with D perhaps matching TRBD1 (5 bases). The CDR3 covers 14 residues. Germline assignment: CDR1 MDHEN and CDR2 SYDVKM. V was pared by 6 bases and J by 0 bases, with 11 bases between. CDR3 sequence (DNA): TGTGCCAGCAGGATCACAGGTGACCAAGAGACCCAGTACTTC. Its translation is CASRITGDQETQYF.

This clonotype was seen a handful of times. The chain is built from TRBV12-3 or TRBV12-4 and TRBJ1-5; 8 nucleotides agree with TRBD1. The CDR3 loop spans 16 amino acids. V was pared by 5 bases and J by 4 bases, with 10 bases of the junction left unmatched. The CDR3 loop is CASSPETGGRNQPQHF. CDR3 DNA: TGTGCCAGCAGTCCAGAAACAGGGGGACGAAATCAGCCCCAGCATTTT.

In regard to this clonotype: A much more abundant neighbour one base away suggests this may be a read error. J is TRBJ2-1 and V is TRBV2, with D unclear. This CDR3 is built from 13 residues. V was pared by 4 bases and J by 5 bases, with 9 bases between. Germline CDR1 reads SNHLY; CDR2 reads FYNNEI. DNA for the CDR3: TGTGCCAGCAGTGGTTTGGTGCACAATGAGCAGTTCTTC. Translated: CASSGLVHNEQFF.

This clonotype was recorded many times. The CDR3: CASSLDRDTFYEQYF. As DNA, the CDR3 is TGTGCCAGCAGCTTAGACAGGGACACTTTCTACGAGCAGTACTTC. V and J are TRBV5-5 and TRBJ2-7; 7 bases align to TRBD1. This CDR3 region has 15 residues. J gave up 3 bases and V 2 bases, and 8 bases lay outside the gene matches. CDR1 SGHKS and CDR2 YYEKEE come from the germline V gene (reference sequence).

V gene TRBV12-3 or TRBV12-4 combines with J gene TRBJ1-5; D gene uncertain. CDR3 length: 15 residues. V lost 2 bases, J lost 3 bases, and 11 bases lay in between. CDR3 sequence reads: CASSLNGQNNQPQHF. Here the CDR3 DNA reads TGTGCCAGCAGTTTAAACGGGCAAAACAATCAGCCCCAGCATTTT.

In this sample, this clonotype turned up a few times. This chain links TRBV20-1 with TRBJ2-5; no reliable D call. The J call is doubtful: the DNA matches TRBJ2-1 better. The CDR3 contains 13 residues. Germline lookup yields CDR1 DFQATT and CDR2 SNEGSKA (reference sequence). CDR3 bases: TGCAGTGCTAGAGCCCAGGCACCGGATGAGCAGTTCTTC. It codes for CSARAQAPDEQFF.

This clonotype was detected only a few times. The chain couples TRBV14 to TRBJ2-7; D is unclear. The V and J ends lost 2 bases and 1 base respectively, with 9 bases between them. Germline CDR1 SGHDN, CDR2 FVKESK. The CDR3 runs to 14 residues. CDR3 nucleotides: TGTGCCAGCAGCCAAAAGCTGGGTTCCTACGAGCAGTACTTC. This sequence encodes CASSQKLGSYEQYF.

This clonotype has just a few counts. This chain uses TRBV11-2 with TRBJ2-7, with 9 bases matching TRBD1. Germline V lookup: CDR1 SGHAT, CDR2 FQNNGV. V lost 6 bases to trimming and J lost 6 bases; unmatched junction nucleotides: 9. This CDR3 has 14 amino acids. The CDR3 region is CASRQGTGRFEQYF. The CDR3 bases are TGTGCCAGCAGGCAGGGGACAGGGCGATTCGAGCAGTACTTC.

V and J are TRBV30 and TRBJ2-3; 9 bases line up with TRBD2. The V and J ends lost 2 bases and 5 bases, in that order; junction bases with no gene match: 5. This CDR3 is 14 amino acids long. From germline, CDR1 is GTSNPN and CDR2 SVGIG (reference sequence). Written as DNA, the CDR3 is TGTGCCTGGAGTAATAGCGGGAGAAGAGATACGCAGTATTTT. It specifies CAWSNSGRRDTQYF.

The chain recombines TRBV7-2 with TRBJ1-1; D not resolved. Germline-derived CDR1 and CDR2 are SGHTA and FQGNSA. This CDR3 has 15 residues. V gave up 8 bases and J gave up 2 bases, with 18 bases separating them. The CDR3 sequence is CASRMGTQLNTEAFF. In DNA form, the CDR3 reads TGTGCCAGCCGGATGGGCACCCAGTTAAACACTGAAGCTTTCTTT.